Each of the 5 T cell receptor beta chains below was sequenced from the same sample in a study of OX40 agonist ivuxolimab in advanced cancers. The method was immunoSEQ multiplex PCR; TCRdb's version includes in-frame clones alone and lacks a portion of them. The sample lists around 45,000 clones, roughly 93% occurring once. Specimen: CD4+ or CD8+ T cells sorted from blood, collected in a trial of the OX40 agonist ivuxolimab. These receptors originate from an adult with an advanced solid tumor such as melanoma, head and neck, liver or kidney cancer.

The CDR3 is CASSFSPPDRPNTEAFF. In nucleotides, the CDR3 is TGTGCCAGCAGCTTCTCCCCCCCGGACAGGCCGAACACTGAAGCTTTCTTT. This rearrangement joins TRBV7-6 to TRBJ1-1; 7 bases are a match to TRBD1. The germline gives CDR1 SGHVS, CDR2 FNYEAQ. The J segment lost 1 base and the V segment lost 3 bases, leaving 11 bases of the junction unmatched. The CDR3 totals 17 residues.

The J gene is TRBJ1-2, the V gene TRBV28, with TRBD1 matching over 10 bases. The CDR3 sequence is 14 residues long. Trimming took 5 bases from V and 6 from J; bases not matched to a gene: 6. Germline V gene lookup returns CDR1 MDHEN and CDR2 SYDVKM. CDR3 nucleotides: TGTGCCAGCAGTGTGGGACAGGGGAGTGATGGCTACACCTTC. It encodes CASSVGQGSDGYTF.

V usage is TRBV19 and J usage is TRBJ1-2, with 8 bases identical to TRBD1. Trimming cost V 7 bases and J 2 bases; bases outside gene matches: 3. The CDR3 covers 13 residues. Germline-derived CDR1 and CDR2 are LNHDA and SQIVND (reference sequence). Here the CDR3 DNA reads TGTGCCAGTAAGGACAGGGCGAACTATGGCTACACCTTC. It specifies CASKDRANYGYTF.

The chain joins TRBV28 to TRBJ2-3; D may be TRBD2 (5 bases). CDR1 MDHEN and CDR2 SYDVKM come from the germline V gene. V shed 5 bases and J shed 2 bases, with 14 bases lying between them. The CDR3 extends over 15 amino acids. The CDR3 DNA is TGTGCCAGCAGTGCCCCGGACTCTCCCACAGATACGCAGTATTTT. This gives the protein CASSAPDSPTDTQYF. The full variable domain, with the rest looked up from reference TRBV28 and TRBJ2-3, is DVKVTQSSRYLVKRTGEKVFLECVQDMDHENMFWYRQDPGLGLRLIYFSYDVKMKEKGDIPEGYSVSREKKERFSLILESASTNQTSMYLCASSAPDSPTDTQYFGPGTRLTVL.

Here the CDR3 reads CASSFPQGDEQYF. The CDR3 bases are TGTGCCAGCAGCTTCCCACAGGGTGACGAGCAGTACTTC. The genes are TRBV5-5 and TRBJ2-7, with D possibly being TRBD1 (6 bases). Germline CDR1 and CDR2: SGHKS and YYEKEE (reference sequence). The CDR3 spans 13 residues. Trimming pared 2 bases from V and 5 bases from J, leaving 11 bases between.